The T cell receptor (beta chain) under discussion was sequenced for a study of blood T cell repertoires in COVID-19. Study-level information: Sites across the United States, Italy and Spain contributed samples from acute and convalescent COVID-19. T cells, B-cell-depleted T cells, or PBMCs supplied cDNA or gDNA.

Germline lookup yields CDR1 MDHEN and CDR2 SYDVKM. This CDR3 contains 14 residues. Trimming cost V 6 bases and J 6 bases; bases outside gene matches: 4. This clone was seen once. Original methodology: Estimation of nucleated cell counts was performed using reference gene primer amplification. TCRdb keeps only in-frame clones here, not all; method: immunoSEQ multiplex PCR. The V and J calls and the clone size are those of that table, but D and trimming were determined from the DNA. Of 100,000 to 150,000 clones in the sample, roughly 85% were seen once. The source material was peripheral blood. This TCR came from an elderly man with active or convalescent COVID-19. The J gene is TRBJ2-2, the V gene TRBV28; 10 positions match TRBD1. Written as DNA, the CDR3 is TGTGCCAGCAGGACAGGGGGCAGGGCCGGGGAGCTGTTTTTT. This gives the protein CASRTGGRAGELFF.